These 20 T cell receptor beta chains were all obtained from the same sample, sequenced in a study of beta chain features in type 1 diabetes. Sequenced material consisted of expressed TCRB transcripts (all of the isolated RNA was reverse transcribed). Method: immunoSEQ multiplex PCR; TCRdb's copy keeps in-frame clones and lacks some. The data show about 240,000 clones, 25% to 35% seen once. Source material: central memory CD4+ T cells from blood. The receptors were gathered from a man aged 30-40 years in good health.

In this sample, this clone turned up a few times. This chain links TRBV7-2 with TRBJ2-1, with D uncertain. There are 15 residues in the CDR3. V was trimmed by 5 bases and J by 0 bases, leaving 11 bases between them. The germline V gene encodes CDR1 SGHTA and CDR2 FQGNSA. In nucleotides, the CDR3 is TGTGCCAGCAGCCCTGACCCGAGCTCCTACAATGAGCAGTTCTTC. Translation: CASSPDPSSYNEQFF.

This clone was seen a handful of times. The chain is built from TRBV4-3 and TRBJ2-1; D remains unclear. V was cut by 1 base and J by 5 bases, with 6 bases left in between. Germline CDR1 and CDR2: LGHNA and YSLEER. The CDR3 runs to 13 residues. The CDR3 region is CASSQGFNNEQFF. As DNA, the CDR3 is TGCGCCAGCAGCCAAGGGTTTAACAATGAGCAGTTCTTC.

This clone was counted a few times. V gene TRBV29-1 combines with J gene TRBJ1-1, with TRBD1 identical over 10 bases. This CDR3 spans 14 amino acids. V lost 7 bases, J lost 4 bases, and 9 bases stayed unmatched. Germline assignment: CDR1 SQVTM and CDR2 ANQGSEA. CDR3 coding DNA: TGCAGCGCCGAGAAGAGGACAGGGGGCACTGAAGCTTTCTTT. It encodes CSAEKRTGGTEAFF. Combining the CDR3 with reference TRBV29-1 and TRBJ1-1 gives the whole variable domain SAVISQKPSRDICQRGTSLTIQCQVDSQVTMMFWYRQQPGQSLTLIATANQGSEATYESGFVIDKFPISRPNLTFSTLTVSNMSPEDSSIYLCSAEKRTGGTEAFFGQGTRLTVV.

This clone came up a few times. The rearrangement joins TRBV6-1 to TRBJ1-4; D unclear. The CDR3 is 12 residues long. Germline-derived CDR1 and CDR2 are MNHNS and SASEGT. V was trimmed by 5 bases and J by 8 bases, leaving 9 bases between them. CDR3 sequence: CASSLLSEKLFF. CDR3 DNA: TGTGCCAGCAGTCTCCTGTCGGAAAAACTGTTTTTT.

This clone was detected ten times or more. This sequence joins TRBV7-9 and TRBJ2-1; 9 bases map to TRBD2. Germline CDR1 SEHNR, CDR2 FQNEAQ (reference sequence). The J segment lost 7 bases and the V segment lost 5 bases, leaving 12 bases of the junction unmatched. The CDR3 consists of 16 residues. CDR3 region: CASSPPGAGGRNEQFF. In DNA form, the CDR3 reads TGTGCCAGCAGCCCCCCGGGGGCGGGGGGGCGGAATGAGCAGTTCTTC.

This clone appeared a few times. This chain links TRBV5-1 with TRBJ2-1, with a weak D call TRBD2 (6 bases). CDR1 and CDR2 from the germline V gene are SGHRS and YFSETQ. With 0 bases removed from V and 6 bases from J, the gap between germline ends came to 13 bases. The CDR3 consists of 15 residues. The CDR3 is CASSLGGAPANEQFF. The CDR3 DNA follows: TGCGCCAGCAGCTTGGGCGGGGCCCCCGCCAATGAGCAGTTCTTC. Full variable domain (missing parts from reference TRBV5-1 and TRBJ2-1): KAGVTQTPRYLIKTRGQQVTLSCSPISGHRSVSWYQQTPGQGLQFLFEYFSETQRNKGNFPGRFSGRQFSNSRSEMNVSTLELGDSALYLCASSLGGAPANEQFFGPGTRLTVL.

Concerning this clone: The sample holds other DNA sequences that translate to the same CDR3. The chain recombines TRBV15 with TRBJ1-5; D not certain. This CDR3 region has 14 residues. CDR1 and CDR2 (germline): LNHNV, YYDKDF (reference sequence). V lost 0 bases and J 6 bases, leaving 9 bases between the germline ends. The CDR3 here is CATSRDIVGQPQHF. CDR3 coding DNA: TGTGCCACCAGCAGAGATATCGTAGGTCAGCCCCAGCATTTT.

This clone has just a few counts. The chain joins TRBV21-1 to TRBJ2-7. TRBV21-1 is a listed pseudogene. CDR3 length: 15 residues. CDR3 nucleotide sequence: TGTGCCAGCACCACCCCGGGACGGGTTACCTACGAGCAGTACTTC. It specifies CASTTPGRVTYEQYF.

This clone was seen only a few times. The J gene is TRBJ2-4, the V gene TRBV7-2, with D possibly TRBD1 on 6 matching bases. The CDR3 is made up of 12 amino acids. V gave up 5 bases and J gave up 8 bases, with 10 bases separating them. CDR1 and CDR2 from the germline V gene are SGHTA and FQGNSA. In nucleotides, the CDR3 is TGTGCCAGCAGCCCGAACAGGGACATTCAGTACTTC. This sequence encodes CASSPNRDIQYF.

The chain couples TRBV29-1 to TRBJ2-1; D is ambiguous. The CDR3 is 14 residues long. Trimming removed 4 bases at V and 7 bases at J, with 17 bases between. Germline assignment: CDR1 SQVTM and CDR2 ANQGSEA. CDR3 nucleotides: TGCAGCGTTGGGGTAGCTTCGCCGAGAAATGAGCAGTTCTTC. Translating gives CSVGVASPRNEQFF.

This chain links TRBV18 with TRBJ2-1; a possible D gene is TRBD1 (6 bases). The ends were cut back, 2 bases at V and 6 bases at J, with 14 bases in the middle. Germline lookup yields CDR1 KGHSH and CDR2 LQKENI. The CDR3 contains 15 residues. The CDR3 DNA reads TGTGCCAGCTCACCAGGGACACGGTTAGGCAATGAGCAGTTCTTC. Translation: CASSPGTRLGNEQFF.

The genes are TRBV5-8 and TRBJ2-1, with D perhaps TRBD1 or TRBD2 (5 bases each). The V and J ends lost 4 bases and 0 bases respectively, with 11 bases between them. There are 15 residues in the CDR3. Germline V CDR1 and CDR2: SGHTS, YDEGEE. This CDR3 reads CASSHRTRSYNEQFF. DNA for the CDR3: TGTGCCAGCAGCCACAGGACTCGCTCCTACAATGAGCAGTTCTTC.

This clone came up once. DNA for the CDR3: TGTGCCAGCAGTTACTCGCTTCAGGGAGGCACAGATACGCAGTATTTT. Translated: CASSYSLQGGTDTQYF. The chain has TRBV6-5 and TRBJ2-3, with D possibly being TRBD1 or TRBD2 (5 bases each). V lost 0 bases and J 1 base, leaving 11 bases between the germline ends. CDR1 MNHEY and CDR2 SVGAGI come from the germline V gene. The CDR3 totals 16 residues.

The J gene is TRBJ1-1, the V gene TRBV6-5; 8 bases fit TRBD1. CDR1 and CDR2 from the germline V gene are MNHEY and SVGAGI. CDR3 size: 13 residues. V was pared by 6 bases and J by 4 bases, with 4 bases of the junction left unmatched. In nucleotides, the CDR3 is TGTGCCAGCAGGGGGGACAGGCCCACTGAAGCTTTCTTT. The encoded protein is CASRGDRPTEAFF.

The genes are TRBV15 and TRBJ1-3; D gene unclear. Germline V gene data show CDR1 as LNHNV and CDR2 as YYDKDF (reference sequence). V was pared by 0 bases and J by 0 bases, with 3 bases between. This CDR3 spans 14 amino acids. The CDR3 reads CATSREGSGNTIYF. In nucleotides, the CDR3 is TGTGCCACCAGCAGAGAGGGCTCTGGAAACACCATATATTTT. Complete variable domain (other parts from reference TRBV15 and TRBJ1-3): DAMVIQNPRYQVTQFGKPVTLSCSQTLNHNVMYWYQQKSSQAPKLLFHYYDKDFNNEADTPDNFQSRRPNTSFCFLDIRSPGLGDTAMYLCATSREGSGNTIYFGEGSWLTVV.

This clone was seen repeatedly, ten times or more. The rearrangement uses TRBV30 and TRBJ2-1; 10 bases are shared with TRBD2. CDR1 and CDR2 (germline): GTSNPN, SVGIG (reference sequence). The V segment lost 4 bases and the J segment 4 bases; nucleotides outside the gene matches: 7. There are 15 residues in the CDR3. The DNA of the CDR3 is TGTGCCTGGACTTCCGGGACTAGCGATTACAATGAGCAGTTCTTC. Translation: CAWTSGTSDYNEQFF.

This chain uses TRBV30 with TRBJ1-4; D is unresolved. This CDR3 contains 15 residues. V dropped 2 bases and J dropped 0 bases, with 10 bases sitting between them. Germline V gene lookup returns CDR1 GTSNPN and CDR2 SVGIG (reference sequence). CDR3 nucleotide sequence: TGTGCCTGGAGTCACCGGGCCGCAACTAATGAAAAACTGTTTTTT. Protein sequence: CAWSHRAATNEKLFF.

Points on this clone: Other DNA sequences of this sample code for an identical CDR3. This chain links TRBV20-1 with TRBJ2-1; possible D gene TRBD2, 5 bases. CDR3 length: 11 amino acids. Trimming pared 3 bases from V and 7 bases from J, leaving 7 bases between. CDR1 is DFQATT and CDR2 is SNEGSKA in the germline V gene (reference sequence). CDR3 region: CSARPGNEQFF. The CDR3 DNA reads TGCAGTGCTAGGCCGGGGAATGAGCAGTTCTTC.

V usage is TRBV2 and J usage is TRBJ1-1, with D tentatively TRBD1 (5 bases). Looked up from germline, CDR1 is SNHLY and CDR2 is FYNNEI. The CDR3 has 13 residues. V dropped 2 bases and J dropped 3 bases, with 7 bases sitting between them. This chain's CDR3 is CASSETGYTEAFF. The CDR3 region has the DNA TGTGCCAGCAGTGAAACAGGTTACACTGAAGCTTTCTTT.

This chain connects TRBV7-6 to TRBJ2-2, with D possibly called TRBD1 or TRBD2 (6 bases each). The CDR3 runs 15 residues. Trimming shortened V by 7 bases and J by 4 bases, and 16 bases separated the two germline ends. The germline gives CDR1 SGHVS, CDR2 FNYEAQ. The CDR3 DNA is TGTGCCAGCAATCCCCCGGGGGCGCCCACCGGGGAGCTGTTTTTT. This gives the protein CASNPPGAPTGELFF.